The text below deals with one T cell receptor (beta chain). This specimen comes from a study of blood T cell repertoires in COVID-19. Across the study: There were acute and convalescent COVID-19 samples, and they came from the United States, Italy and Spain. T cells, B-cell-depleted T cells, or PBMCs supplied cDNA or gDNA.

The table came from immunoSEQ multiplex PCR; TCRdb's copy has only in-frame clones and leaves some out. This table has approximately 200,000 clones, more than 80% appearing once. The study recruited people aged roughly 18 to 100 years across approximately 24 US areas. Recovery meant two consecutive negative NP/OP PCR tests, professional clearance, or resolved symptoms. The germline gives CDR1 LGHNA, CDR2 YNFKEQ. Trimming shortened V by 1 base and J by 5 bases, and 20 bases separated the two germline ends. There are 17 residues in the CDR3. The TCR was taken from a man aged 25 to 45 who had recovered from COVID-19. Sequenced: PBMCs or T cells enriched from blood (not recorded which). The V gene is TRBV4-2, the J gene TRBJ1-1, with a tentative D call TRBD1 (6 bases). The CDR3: CASSQGYPGRTGTEAFF. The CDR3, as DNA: TGTGCCAGCAGCCAAGGGTACCCGGGACGAACAGGGACTGAAGCTTTCTTT.